This TCR beta chain is drawn from a study of metastatic and nonmetastatic thyroid tumors. TCRdb ran MiXCR on the PCR reads. This table holds under 20,000 clones, 27% found once. There are a few counts of this clone. The germline V and J ends were trimmed by 3 bases and 6 bases, with 12 bases remaining between them. Germline V gene sequence: CDR1 WSHSY, CDR2 SAAADI. There are 15 residues in the CDR3. Patients underwent thyroid surgery, and none had received any treatment before it. The specimen sequenced was blood. The chain has TRBV10-2 and TRBJ2-6, with TRBD1 as a possible D gene (6 bases). This TCR derives from a female donor with papillary thyroid cancer or a benign thyroid nodule (not recorded which). Some clones in this sample may be carry-over from other donors' samples. The CDR3, as DNA: TGCGCCAGCAGTGATAGACAGGTCGTGGCCAACGTCCTGACTTTC. This translates into CASSDRQVVANVLTF.